One and the same sample provided the 22 T cell receptor beta chains below, sequenced in a study of blood T cell repertoires in COVID-19. The table came from immunoSEQ multiplex PCR; TCRdb's copy has only in-frame clones and leaves some out. The data show 230,000 or so clones, 75% to 85% seen once. Material: peripheral blood. The receptors were gathered from a man aged 35 to 55 who had recovered from COVID-19.

The chain employs TRBV6-5 and TRBJ1-5, with TRBD1 matching over 7 bases. The germline V gene has CDR1 MNHEY and CDR2 SVGAGI. CDR3 size: 15 residues. The V segment lost 8 bases and the J segment 1 base; nucleotides outside the gene matches: 8. As DNA, the CDR3 is TGTGCCAGCGGGGTGGACAGGAGGAGCAATCAGCCCCAGCATTTT. This gives the protein CASGVDRRSNQPQHF.

J is TRBJ1-4 and V is TRBV18; D is possibly TRBD1 (5 bases). The length of the CDR3 is 17 residues. The germline gives CDR1 KGHSH, CDR2 LQKENI. Deletions cut 6 bases from V and 7 bases from J, with 24 bases between. Here the CDR3 reads CASSWSAGQGVSEKLFF. For the CDR3, the DNA is TGTGCCAGCTCCTGGTCGGCAGGGCAGGGTGTTTCTGAAAAACTGTTTTTT.

V usage is TRBV4-3 and J usage is TRBJ2-5, with 8 bases lining up with TRBD2. Trimming removed 3 bases from V and 9 bases from J; junction bases left unmatched: 27. Germline lookup yields CDR1 LGHNA and CDR2 YSLEER. The CDR3 covers 20 residues. The CDR3, as DNA: TGCGCCAGCAGCCAGATCTTGGGCGGCGGACTAGCCCGGGTTTCGGCGCCCCAGTACTTC. It is translated as CASSQILGGGLARVSAPQYF.

The V call is TRBV9, the J call TRBJ2-2, with a weak D call TRBD2 (5 bases). Trimming took 0 bases from V and 5 from J, leaving 11 bases between them. This CDR3 region has 15 residues. Germline lookup yields CDR1 SGDLS and CDR2 YYNGEE. The CDR3: CASSVDSGFTGELFF. CDR3 nucleotides: TGTGCCAGCAGCGTAGACTCGGGGTTTACCGGGGAGCTGTTTTTT.

CDR3 in amino acids: CSASLGTNYGYTF. The CDR3 nucleotides are TGCAGTGCTAGTCTCGGGACAAACTATGGCTACACCTTC. The V and J genes are TRBV20-1 and TRBJ1-2, with D possibly matching TRBD1 (6 bases). The germline gives CDR1 DFQATT, CDR2 SNEGSKA (reference sequence). V was shortened by 3 bases and J by 2 bases, with 10 bases between the two germline ends. This CDR3 spans 13 amino acids.

The chain combines TRBV28 with TRBJ2-7; D perhaps matches TRBD1 (6 bases). Germline loops: CDR1 MDHEN, CDR2 SYDVKM. The CDR3 consists of 14 residues. V was cut by 0 bases and J by 4 bases, with 10 bases left in between. CDR3 in DNA: TGTGCCAGCAGTTTATGGGGGGACACATACGAGCAGTACTTC. As protein: CASSLWGDTYEQYF.

This chain connects TRBV4-1 to TRBJ2-3; 9 nucleotides align to TRBD2. There are 17 residues in the CDR3. Trimming at V came to 5 bases and at J to 0 bases, leaving 9 bases not matched to a gene. The germline V gene has CDR1 MGHRA and CDR2 YSYEKL. This CDR3 reads CASSARLAVTSTDTQYF. CDR3 in DNA: TGCGCCAGCAGCGCCCGACTAGCGGTAACTAGCACAGATACGCAGTATTTT.

The V and J genes are TRBV3-1 (or the pseudogene TRBV3-2) and TRBJ1-4; the D is unclear. Germline CDR1 LGHDT, CDR2 YNNKEL (reference sequence). CDR3 size: 13 residues. V lost 7 bases and J 8 bases, leaving 14 bases between the germline ends. CDR3 amino acids: CASMSPGWEKLFF. The CDR3 DNA sequence: TGTGCCAGCATGTCACCGGGGTGGGAAAAACTGTTTTTT.

The chain has TRBV13 and TRBJ2-1, with a possible D match to TRBD2 (6 bases). Germline lookup yields CDR1 PRHDT and CDR2 FYEKMQ (reference sequence). CDR3 length: 16 amino acids. V lost 3 bases and J 0 bases, leaving 12 bases between the germline ends. CDR3 in amino acids: CASSFRGGYSYNEQFF. The CDR3 nucleotides read TGTGCCAGCAGCTTTAGGGGAGGCTACTCCTACAATGAGCAGTTCTTC.

Only one count was recorded for this clone. This chain uses TRBV24-1 with TRBJ1-2; no firm D call. The V and J ends lost 3 bases and 7 bases respectively, with 11 bases between them. CDR1 is KGHDR, CDR2 SFDVKD, per germline. There are 13 residues in the CDR3. The chain's CDR3 is CATSDTDLFGYTF. In DNA form, the CDR3 reads TGTGCCACCAGTGATACAGACCTCTTTGGCTACACCTTC.

The chain has TRBV6-5 and TRBJ1-1, with 9 bases identical to TRBD1. This CDR3 spans 13 amino acids. The V segment lost 6 bases and the J segment 5 bases; nucleotides outside the gene matches: 4. Germline CDR1 reads MNHEY; CDR2 reads SVGAGI. The CDR3 coding sequence is TGTGCCAGCAGCCGTGACAGGGGGACTGAAGCTTTCTTT. Its protein is CASSRDRGTEAFF.

V is TRBV10-2 and J is TRBJ2-3, with a possible D match to TRBD2 (7 bases). Deletions cut 1 base from V and 7 bases from J, with 15 bases between. The CDR3 has 15 residues. Germline CDR1 and CDR2: WSHSY and SAAADI. The CDR3 DNA follows: TGCGCCAGCAGTGAGTGGGGGGGCCTGGGGTATACGCAGTATTTT. It codes for CASSEWGGLGYTQYF.

The chain combines TRBV2 with TRBJ1-4; 8 bases map to TRBD1. The CDR3 totals 14 residues. Germline lookup yields CDR1 SNHLY and CDR2 FYNNEI. The V and J ends lost 1 base and 7 bases, in that order; junction bases with no gene match: 2. CDR3 DNA: TGTGCCAGCAGTGAAGGCAGGGGGCTTGAAAAACTGTTTTTT. This gives the protein CASSEGRGLEKLFF.

The chain uses TRBV27 and TRBJ2-7, with TRBD1 as a possible D gene (6 bases). CDR3 length equals 15 residues. With 3 bases removed from V and 6 bases from J, the gap between germline ends came to 18 bases. Germline V gene data show CDR1 as MNHEY and CDR2 as SMNVEV (reference sequence). CDR3 nucleotides: TGTGCCAGCAGTTTTTCCACGACAGGTGGAAGCGAGCAGTACTTC. Protein product: CASSFSTTGGSEQYF.

The CDR3 is CASSLLRDTQYF. The CDR3 region has the DNA TGTGCCAGCAGCCTCCTCCGAGATACGCAGTATTTT. This rearrangement joins TRBV12-3 or TRBV12-4 to TRBJ2-3; D gene ambiguous. The V end was cut by 6 bases, the J end by 5 bases, with 9 bases between. This CDR3 contains 12 residues.

The chain combines TRBV11-3 with TRBJ2-2, with D hard to call. V lost 5 bases to trimming and J lost 3 bases, with 4 bases between them. This CDR3 has 12 residues. Per the germline V gene, CDR1 is SGHNT and CDR2 is YENEEA. CDR3 DNA sequence: TGTGCCAGCAGCCCCGACACCGGGGAGCTGTTTTTT. Translated: CASSPDTGELFF.

The rearrangement uses TRBV7-9 and TRBJ1-1, with 7 bases aligning to TRBD1. CDR1 is SEHNR, CDR2 FQNEAQ, per germline (reference sequence). The CDR3 is made up of 15 amino acids. J was trimmed by 0 bases and V by 6 bases; bases with no gene match: 7. CDR3 amino acids: CASSLYTGVNTEAFF. The CDR3 nucleotides are TGTGCCAGCAGTCTCTATACAGGGGTGAACACTGAAGCTTTCTTT.

This clone was detected many times. The chain employs TRBV14 and TRBJ2-1; no firm D call. Trimming left V 3 bases short and J 6 bases short, with 6 bases between. CDR3 size: 12 residues. In germline, CDR1 is SGHDN, CDR2 FVKESK. CDR3 in amino acids: CASSHDFNEQFF. CDR3 nucleotides: TGTGCCAGCAGCCATGACTTCAATGAGCAGTTCTTC.

This sequence joins TRBV6-6 and TRBJ1-4, with 8 bases lining up with TRBD1. Trimming removed 6 bases from V and 5 bases from J; junction bases left unmatched: 5. Germline values: CDR1 MNHNY, CDR2 SVGAGI (reference sequence). CDR3 length equals 14 residues. Written as DNA, the CDR3 is TGTGCCAGCAGGGGGGGACAGGCAAATGAAAAACTGTTTTTT. Translation gives CASRGGQANEKLFF.

This sequence joins TRBV6-5 and TRBJ1-5, with 8 bases identical to TRBD1. The junction had 8 bases not matched to a gene; V was cut back by 10 bases and J by 0 bases. Looked up from germline, CDR1 is MNHEY and CDR2 is SVGAGI. The CDR3 length is 15 residues. Written as DNA, the CDR3 is TGTGCCACCTTCAGGGGGCCGAGTAGCAATCAGCCCCAGCATTTT. Its translation: CATFRGPSSNQPQHF.

This rearrangement joins TRBV20-1 to TRBJ2-1; D call uncertain. This CDR3 spans 15 amino acids. Germline V CDR1 and CDR2: DFQATT, SNEGSKA (reference sequence). The V end lost 5 bases, the J end lost 0 bases, and 14 bases lay between the germline ends. In DNA form, the CDR3 reads TGCAGTGCTCGTGGAGCGCGGAACTCCTACAATGAGCAGTTCTTC. Encoded protein: CSARGARNSYNEQFF.

The rearrangement uses TRBV4-1 and TRBJ2-6; 11 bases map to TRBD1. Germline V gene lookup returns CDR1 MGHRA and CDR2 YSYEKL. The junction had 9 bases not matched to a gene; V was cut back by 0 bases and J by 2 bases. The CDR3 contains 20 residues. The CDR3 DNA follows: TGCGCCAGCAGCCAAGAAACGGACAGGGGGCGCCTTACTGGGGCCAACGTCCTGACTTTC. Protein product: CASSQETDRGRLTGANVLTF.